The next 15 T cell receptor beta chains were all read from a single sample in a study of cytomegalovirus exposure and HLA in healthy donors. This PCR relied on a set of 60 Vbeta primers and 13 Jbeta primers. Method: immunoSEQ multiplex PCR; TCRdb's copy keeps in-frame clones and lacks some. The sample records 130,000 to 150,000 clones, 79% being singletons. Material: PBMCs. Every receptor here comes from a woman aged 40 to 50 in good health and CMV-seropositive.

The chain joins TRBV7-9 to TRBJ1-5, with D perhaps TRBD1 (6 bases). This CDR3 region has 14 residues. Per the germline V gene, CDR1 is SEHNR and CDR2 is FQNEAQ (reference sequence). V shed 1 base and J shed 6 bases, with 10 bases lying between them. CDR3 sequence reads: CASSLGLGAQPQHF. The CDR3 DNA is TGTGCCAGCAGCTTAGGATTGGGGGCTCAGCCCCAGCATTTT.

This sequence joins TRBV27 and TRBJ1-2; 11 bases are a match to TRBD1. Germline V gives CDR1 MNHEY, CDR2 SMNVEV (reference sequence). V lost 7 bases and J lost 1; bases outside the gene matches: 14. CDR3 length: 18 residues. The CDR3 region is CASTSTGTGGTFNYGYTF. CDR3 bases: TGTGCCAGCACTTCTACCGGGACAGGGGGAACATTTAACTATGGCTACACCTTC.

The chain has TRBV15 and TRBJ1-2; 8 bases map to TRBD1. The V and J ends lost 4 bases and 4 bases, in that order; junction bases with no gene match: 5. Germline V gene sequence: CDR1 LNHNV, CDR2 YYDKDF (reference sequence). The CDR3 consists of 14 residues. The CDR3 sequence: CATSKDRDGYGYTF. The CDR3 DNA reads TGTGCCACCAGCAAGGACAGGGACGGCTATGGCTACACCTTC.

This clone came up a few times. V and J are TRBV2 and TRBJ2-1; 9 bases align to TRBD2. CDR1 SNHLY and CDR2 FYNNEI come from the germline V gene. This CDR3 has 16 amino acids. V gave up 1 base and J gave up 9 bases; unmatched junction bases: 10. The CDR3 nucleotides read TGTGCCAGCAGTGAAGTGTGGGGGACTAGCCGTGTTGAGCAGTTCTTC. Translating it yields CASSEVWGTSRVEQFF.

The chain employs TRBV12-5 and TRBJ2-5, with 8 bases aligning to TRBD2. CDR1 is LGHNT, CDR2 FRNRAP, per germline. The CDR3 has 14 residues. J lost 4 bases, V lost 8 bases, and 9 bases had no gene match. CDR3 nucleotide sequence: TGTGCTAGTCGGAGGTTAGCGGGGTCAGAGACCCAGTACTTC. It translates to CASRRLAGSETQYF.

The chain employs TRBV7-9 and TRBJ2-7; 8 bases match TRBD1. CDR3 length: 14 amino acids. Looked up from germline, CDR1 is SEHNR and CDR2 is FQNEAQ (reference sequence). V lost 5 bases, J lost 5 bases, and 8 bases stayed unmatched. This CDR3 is CASSESGGENEQYF. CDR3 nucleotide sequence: TGTGCCAGCAGCGAGTCAGGGGGCGAAAACGAGCAGTACTTC.

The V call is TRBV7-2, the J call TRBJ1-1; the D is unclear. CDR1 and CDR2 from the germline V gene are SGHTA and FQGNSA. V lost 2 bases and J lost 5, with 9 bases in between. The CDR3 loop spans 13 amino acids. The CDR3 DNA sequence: TGTGCCAGCAGCTTAAACGGAGGGACTGAAGCTTTCTTT. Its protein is CASSLNGGTEAFF.

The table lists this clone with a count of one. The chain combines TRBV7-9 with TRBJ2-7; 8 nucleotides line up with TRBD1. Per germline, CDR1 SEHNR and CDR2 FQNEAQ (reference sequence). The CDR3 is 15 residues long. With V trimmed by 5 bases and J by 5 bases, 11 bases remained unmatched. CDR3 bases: TGTGCCAGCAGCGTTTATAGGACAGGGAACGACGAGCAGTACTTC. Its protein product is CASSVYRTGNDEQYF. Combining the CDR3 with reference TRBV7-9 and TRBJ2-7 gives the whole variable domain DTGVSQNPRHKITKRGQNVTFRCDPISEHNRLYWYRQTLGQGPEFLTYFQNEAQLEKSRLLSDRFSAERPKGSFSTLEIQRTEQGDSAMYLCASSVYRTGNDEQYFGPGTRLTVT.

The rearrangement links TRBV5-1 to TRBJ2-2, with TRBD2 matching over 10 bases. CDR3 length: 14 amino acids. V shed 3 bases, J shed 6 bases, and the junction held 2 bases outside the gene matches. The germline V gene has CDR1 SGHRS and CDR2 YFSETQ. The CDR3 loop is CASSSGLASGELFF. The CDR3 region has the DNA TGCGCCAGCAGCTCGGGACTAGCGTCCGGGGAGCTGTTTTTT.

The CDR3 here is CASSEGRGAGYNEQFF. The CDR3 bases are TGTGCCAGCAGTGAAGGACGGGGGGCGGGATACAATGAGCAGTTCTTC. This chain links TRBV2 with TRBJ2-1; tentatively, D is TRBD2 (7 bases). The CDR3 runs to 16 residues. V dropped 1 base and J dropped 4 bases, with 14 bases sitting between them. Germline CDR1 reads SNHLY; CDR2 reads FYNNEI.

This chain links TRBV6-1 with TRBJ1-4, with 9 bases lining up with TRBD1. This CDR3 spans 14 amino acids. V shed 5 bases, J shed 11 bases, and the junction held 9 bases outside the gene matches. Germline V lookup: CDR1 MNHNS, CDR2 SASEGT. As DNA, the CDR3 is TGTGCCAGCAGTCTGGGACAGGGAATCACTAAACTGTTTTTT. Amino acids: CASSLGQGITKLFF.

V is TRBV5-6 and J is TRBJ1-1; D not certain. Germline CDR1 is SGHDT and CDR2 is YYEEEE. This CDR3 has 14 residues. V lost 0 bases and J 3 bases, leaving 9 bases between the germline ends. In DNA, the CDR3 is TGTGCCAGCAGCTTGGCCCAGATCTACACTGAAGCTTTCTTT. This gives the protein CASSLAQIYTEAFF. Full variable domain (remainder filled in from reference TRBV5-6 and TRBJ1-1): DAGVTQSPTHLIKTRGQQVTLRCSPKSGHDTVSWYQQALGQGPQFIFQYYEEEERQRGNFPDRFSGHQFPNYSSELNVNALLLGDSALYLCASSLAQIYTEAFFGQGTRLTVV.

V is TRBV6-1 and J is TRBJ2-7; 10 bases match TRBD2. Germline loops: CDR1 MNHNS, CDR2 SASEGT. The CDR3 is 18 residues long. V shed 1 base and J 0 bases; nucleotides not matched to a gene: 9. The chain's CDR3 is CASSEGTELAGGSYEQYF. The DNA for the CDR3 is TGTGCCAGCAGTGAAGGTACGGAGTTAGCGGGGGGCTCCTACGAGCAGTACTTC.

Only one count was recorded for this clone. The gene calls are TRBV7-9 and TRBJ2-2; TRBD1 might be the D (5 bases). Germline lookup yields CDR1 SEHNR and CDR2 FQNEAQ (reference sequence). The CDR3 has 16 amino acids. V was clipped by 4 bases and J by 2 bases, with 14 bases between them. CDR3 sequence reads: CASSSPTGPNTGELFF. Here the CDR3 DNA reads TGTGCCAGCAGCTCACCAACAGGACCAAACACCGGGGAGCTGTTTTTT.

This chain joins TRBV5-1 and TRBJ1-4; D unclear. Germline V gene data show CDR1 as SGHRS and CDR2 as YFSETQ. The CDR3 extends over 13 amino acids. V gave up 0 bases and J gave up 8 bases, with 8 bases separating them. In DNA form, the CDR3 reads TGCGCCAGCAGCTTGGATTTCGGGGAAAAACTGTTTTTT. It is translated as CASSLDFGEKLFF. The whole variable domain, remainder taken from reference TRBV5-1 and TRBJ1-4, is KAGVTQTPRYLIKTRGQQVTLSCSPISGHRSVSWYQQTPGQGLQFLFEYFSETQRNKGNFPGRFSGRQFSNSRSEMNVSTLELGDSALYLCASSLDFGEKLFFGSGTQLSVL.